This T cell receptor (beta chain) comes out of a study of patients and donors after allogeneic stem cell transplantation. Germline-derived CDR1 and CDR2 are DFQATT and SNEGSKA (reference sequence). The CDR3 runs to 17 residues. V dropped 0 bases and J dropped 0 bases, with 17 bases sitting between them. MiXCR, applied by TCRdb to the RT-PCR reads, yields one record per CDR3 protein. This sample carries 10,000 to 13,000 distinct CDR3 sequences, roughly a fifth of them seen once, and the ten largest clones take roughly 49%. The rearrangement links TRBV20-1 to TRBJ1-2; D might be TRBD1 (6 bases). The sequenced material came from blood, either unsorted or a sorted T cell fraction (not recorded which). The sequence was obtained from a human donor who was either an allogeneic HSCT recipient or a stem cell or donor lymphocyte infusion donor (not recorded which). It is not recorded whose cells these are; they may come from a transplant donor. As DNA, the CDR3 is TGCAGTGCTAGAGATAGGGGAGGGACAAACTCTAACTATGGCTACACCTTC. It codes for CSARDRGGTNSNYGYTF.